Listed here is a single TCR beta chain. This record belongs to a study of blood T cell repertoires in COVID-19. Study background: The United States, Italy and Spain provided the acute and convalescent COVID-19 samples. Nucleic acid was either cDNA or gDNA, and it came from T cells, B-cell-depleted T cells, or PBMCs.

This CDR3 region has 11 residues. Germline V gives CDR1 SGHRS, CDR2 YFSETQ. Trimming took off 4 bases at V and 8 bases at J, with 9 bases between the two ends. In the original workflow: From reference gene primer amplification, estimates of nucleated cell counts were derived. The assay was immunoSEQ multiplex PCR, and TCRdb's table has in-frame clones only and misses some. V and J calls and clone size are copied from that table; D and trimming were computed from the DNA. The data hold 200,000 or so clones, with around 86% observed a single time. The chain has TRBV5-1 and TRBJ1-2; no reliable D call. Sequencing used peripheral blood. This sequence was found in a woman aged 40 to 50 with acute or convalescent COVID-19. This CDR3 is CASSRGRGYTF. CDR3 nucleotides: TGCGCCAGCAGCCGGGGTCGGGGCTACACCTTC.